This is a list of T cell receptor beta chains from one sample in a study of shared clonotypes between healthy human individuals. The data were produced by immunoSEQ multiplex PCR, yet TCRdb's version contains in-frame clones alone and is incomplete. The table has 1.5 million to 2.5 million clones, approximately 94% seen once. The sequenced material came from naive CD8+ T cells sorted from blood. These TCRs come from a man aged 18-30 years in good health. The CDR3 runs from the conserved cysteine through the conserved F or W. Fields, in order: D gene, J gene, CDR3 length, V gene, clone size, CDR3 DNA, CDR3 protein. A D gene is named only where the DNA matches it firmly. Only part of the rows carry a size: once, few, many, or a class if the clone is expanded.

>NA|TRBJ2-3|15|TRBV4-3|NA
TGCGCCAGCAGCCAGGGAAGAGTGGACACAGATACGCAGTATTTT
CASSQGRVDTDTQYF
>NA|TRBJ2-7|13|TRBV28|NA
TGTGCCAGCAGTTTATACCGCAGCTACGAGCAGTACTTC
CASSLYRSYEQYF
>NA|TRBJ1-5|14|TRBV10-3|NA
TGTGCCATCAGTGAGTCGGAGGGCAATCAGCCCCAGCATTTT
CAISESEGNQPQHF
>NA|TRBJ2-7|15|TRBV5-1|few
TGCGCCAGCAGCTCAGCGGGACAGCCTATTAACGAGCAGTACTTC
CASSSAGQPINEQYF
>TRBD1|TRBJ1-5|14|TRBV23-1|NA
TGCGCCAGCATTCAGGGGGCGGGCAATCAGCCCCAGCATTTT
CASIQGAGNQPQHF
>TRBD1|TRBJ1-2|15|TRBV4-2|NA
TGTGCCAGCAGCCTGCCGGGACAGGGAGGATGGGGCTACACCTTC
CASSLPGQGGWGYTF
>NA|TRBJ1-2|16|TRBV27|NA
TGTGCCAGCAGTTTAGTGGGCCCAGGACCCTCCTATGGCTACACCTTC
CASSLVGPGPSYGYTF
>NA|TRBJ2-3|15|TRBV29-1|NA
TGCAGCGTTGAAGATCGCGGGTCTAGCACAGATACGCAGTATTTT
CSVEDRGSSTDTQYF
>TRBD2|TRBJ2-3|15|TRBV19|NA
TGTGCCAGTAGTGGTGTAGCGGGAGTTACAGATACGCAGTATTTT
CASSGVAGVTDTQYF
>TRBD1|TRBJ1-1|12|TRBV7-9|NA
TGTGCCAGCAGCAACGGACAGGGTGAAGCTTTCTTT
CASSNGQGEAFF
>NA|TRBJ2-7|14|TRBV30|once
TGTGCCTGGAGAGAGACGGGGTCTCGCTACGAGCAGTACTTC
CAWRETGSRYEQYF
>NA|TRBJ2-1|15|TRBV27|NA
TGTGCCAGCACTTATTCGGGGGAGTCCTACAATGAGCAGTTCTTC
CASTYSGESYNEQFF
>NA|TRBJ2-2|16|TRBV6-6|NA
TGTGCCAGCAGTTACTCGGTCTCCCAAAAGGTCGGGGAGCTGTTTTTT
CASSYSVSQKVGELFF
>TRBD1|TRBJ1-5|16|TRBV27|NA
TGTGCCAGCAGTCCCCAGGGGGTTTTGAGCAATCAGCCCCAGCATTTT
CASSPQGVLSNQPQHF
>NA|TRBJ2-3|14|TRBV4-1|NA
TGCGCCAGCAGCCAAGCCCGGACACCCGATACGCAGTATTTT
CASSQARTPDTQYF
>NA|TRBJ2-7|13|TRBV7-9|NA
TGTGCCAGCAGCGGTGAGGTTTACTACGAGCAGTACTTC
CASSGEVYYEQYF
>NA|TRBJ1-2|12|TRBV19|NA
TGTGCCAGTAGTAGCATGGGGGGCGGCTACACCTTC
CASSSMGGGYTF
>NA|TRBJ2-3|13|TRBV9|NA
TGTGCCAGCAGCGCGGAGGGGACAGATACGCAGTATTTT
CASSAEGTDTQYF
>NA|TRBJ1-6|14|TRBV7-8|few
TGTGCCAGCAGCCAGGACACCTATAATTCACCCCTCCACTTT
CASSQDTYNSPLHF
>NA|TRBJ1-6|12|TRBV27|NA
TGTGCCAGCAGTTTAGGGGGCCTCCCCCTCCACTTT
CASSLGGLPLHF
>NA|TRBJ1-1|10|TRBV7-9|few
TGTGCCAGCGGAGTTACTGAAGCTTTCTTT
CASGVTEAFF
>TRBD1|TRBJ1-6|17|TRBV4-1|NA
TGCGCCAGCAGCCTTGGACAGGGGAGGTCCTATAATTCACCCCTCCACTTT
CASSLGQGRSYNSPLHF
>TRBD1|TRBJ2-7|16|TRBV5-6|once
TGTGCCAGCAGCTGGTGGTCCGGGACAGGGCTTCACGAGCAGTACTTC
CASSWWSGTGLHEQYF
>NA|TRBJ2-3|13|TRBV6-1|NA
TGTGCCAGCAGCGGCGATCTGGCAGATACGCAGTATTTT
CASSGDLADTQYF
>NA|TRBJ1-1|14|TRBV13|once
TGTGCCAGCAGCACGCGCGGACGGCTAGCTGAAGCTTTCTTT
CASSTRGRLAEAFF
>NA|TRBJ1-5|14|TRBV28|NA
TGTGCCAGCAGTTTAATAGATAGCAATCAGCCCCAGCATTTT
CASSLIDSNQPQHF
>NA|TRBJ1-2|15|TRBV5-6|NA
TGTGCCAGCAGCCACGGACAGCGAGCGTCCTATGGCTACACCTTC
CASSHGQRASYGYTF
>NA|TRBJ1-1|16|TRBV5-1|NA
TGCGCCAGCAGCTCACCCCGGGCGTCAATGAACACTGAAGCTTTCTTT
CASSSPRASMNTEAFF
>NA|TRBJ2-5|13|TRBV4-3|NA
TGCGCCAGCAGCCAAGTTCAGGGAATTACCCAGTACTTC
CASSQVQGITQYF
>TRBD1|TRBJ1-2|18|TRBV2|NA
TGTGCCAGCAGTGAACGGGACAGGGGATCCCTTTTTAACTATGGCTACACCTTC
CASSERDRGSLFNYGYTF
>TRBD1|TRBJ2-7|15|TRBV2|NA
TGTGCCAGCAGTGAGGGGGACAGGGCTTCCTACGAGCAGTACTTC
CASSEGDRASYEQYF
>NA|TRBJ1-4|12|TRBV7-9|NA
TGTGCCAGCAGCTTATCCCACGAAAAACTGTTTTTT
CASSLSHEKLFF
>NA|TRBJ1-1|13|TRBV28|NA
TGTGCCAGCAGAGAAGGGGCCGTCCTCGAAGCTTTCTTT
CASREGAVLEAFF
>TRBD1|TRBJ1-3|15|TRBV7-9|NA
TGTGCCAGCAGCTCCCCGGGACAGACTGGAAACACCATATATTTT
CASSSPGQTGNTIYF
>TRBD2|TRBJ2-1|13|TRBV11-3|once
TGTGCCAGCAGCTCAACCGGGGGGAATGAGCAGTTCTTC
CASSSTGGNEQFF
>TRBD2|TRBJ2-3|16|TRBV13|NA
TGTGCCAGCAGCTTAAGGCTAGCGGGATTCACAGATACGCAGTATTTT
CASSLRLAGFTDTQYF
>NA|TRBJ2-7|15|TRBV9|NA
TGTGCCAGCAGCTCCGGACCTAATCCCCTCTACGAGCAGTACTTC
CASSSGPNPLYEQYF
>NA|TRBJ2-3|14|TRBV5-1|NA
TGCGCCAGCAGCTTGGTGGGGGCAGGAGATACGCAGTATTTT
CASSLVGAGDTQYF
>NA|TRBJ2-3|12|TRBV2|NA
TGTGCCAGCAGCGTTTACACAGATACGCAGTATTTT
CASSVYTDTQYF
>NA|TRBJ1-1|17|TRBV5-1|NA
TGCGCCAGCAGCCCCAAAACTAACGGCCCCCTGAACACTGAAGCTTTCTTT
CASSPKTNGPLNTEAFF
>NA|TRBJ2-7|14|TRBV5-8|NA
TGTGCCAGCAGCTCAGTGGACAGCTCCTACGAGCAGTACTTC
CASSSVDSSYEQYF
>NA|TRBJ2-7|12|TRBV2|NA
TGTGCCAGCAGCAGGCCTCCATACGAGCAGTACTTC
CASSRPPYEQYF